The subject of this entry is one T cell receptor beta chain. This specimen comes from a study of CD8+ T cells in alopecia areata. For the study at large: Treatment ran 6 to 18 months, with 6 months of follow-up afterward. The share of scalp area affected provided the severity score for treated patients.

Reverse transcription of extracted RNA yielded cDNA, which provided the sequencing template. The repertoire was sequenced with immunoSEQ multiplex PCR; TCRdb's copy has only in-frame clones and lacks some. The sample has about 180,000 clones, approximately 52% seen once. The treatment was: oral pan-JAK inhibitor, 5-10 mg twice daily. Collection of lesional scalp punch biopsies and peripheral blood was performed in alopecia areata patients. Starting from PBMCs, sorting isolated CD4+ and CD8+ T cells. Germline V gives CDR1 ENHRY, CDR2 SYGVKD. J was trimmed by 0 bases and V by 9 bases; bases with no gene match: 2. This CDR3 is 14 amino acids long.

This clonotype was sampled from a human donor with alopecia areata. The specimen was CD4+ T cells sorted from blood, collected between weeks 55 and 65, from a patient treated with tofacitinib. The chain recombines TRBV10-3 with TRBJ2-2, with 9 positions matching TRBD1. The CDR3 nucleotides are TGTGCCATACGACAGGGGGCGAACACCGGGGAGCTGTTTTTT. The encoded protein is CAIRQGANTGELFF.